Sequencing of this T cell receptor (beta chain) was carried out in a study of T cells in Graves' hyperthyroidism and ophthalmopathy. Not enrolled were patients with uncontrolled infection, other autoimmune disease, pregnancy or lactation. Concerning this clonotype: Its antigen is currently unknown. With a much larger clone just one base away, this may be a read error.

The length of the CDR3 is 14 residues. The V gene's germline CDR1 is SGHVS and CDR2 FQNEAQ. RNA transcripts gave rise to amplified TCR beta CDR3 regions. First-round RT-PCR targeting the TCR CDR3 was performed with the HTBI primer set. TCRdb reprocessed the multiplex PCR reads with MiXCR, giving one entry per CDR3 protein. Among about half a million distinct CDR3 sequences listed, 22% were seen once. Overall study findings and caveats: In validation, the model predicted ophthalmopathy. These predictions came a median about 6 months before onset. Ophthalmopathy could be told apart from stable hyperthyroidism with a 13 V-J model.

The TCR comes from a woman in her sixties or seventies with Graves' ophthalmopathy. Source material: blood. The V gene is TRBV7-8, the J gene TRBJ2-3; perhaps D is TRBD1 or TRBD2 (5 bases each). The DNA of the CDR3 is TGTGCCAGCAGCTTAGGGCAGGGTGCGGGTACGCGGTATTTT. This gives the protein CASSLGQGAGTRYF.